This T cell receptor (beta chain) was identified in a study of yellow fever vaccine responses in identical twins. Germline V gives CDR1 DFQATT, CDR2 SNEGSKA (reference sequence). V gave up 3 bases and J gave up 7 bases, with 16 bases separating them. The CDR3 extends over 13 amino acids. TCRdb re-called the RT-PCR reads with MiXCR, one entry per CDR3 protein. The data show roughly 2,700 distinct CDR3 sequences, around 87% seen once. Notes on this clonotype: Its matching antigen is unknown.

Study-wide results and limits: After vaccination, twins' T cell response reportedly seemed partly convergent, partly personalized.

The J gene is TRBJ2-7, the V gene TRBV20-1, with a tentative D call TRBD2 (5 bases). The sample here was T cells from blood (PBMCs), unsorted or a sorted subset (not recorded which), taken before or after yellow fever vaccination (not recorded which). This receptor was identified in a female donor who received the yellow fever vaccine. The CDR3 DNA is TGCAGTGCTAGTGGGGTCCCTCCGGGGGAGCAGTACTTC. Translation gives CSASGVPPGEQYF.